The 29 T cell receptor beta chains given below trace back to one sample, sequenced in a study of monozygotic twins with inflammatory bowel disease. TCRdb re-called the 5' RACE reads and shows each CDR3 protein once, DNA omitted. The table gives about 380,000 distinct CDR3 sequences; the top ten clones make up just over 2.5% of it. What was sequenced was blood. These receptors were collected from a human donor with ulcerative colitis or Crohn's disease, or a healthy co-twin of an affected twin (not recorded which).

The chain carries TRBV7-2 and TRBJ1-3; TCRdb indicates TRBD1, and absent DNA this call remains unverified. This CDR3 has 17 residues. CDR1 and CDR2 from the germline V gene are SGHTA and FQGNSA. CDR3 residues: CASSYVGHPSSGNTIYF. The full variable domain, its missing parts supplied by reference TRBV7-2 and TRBJ1-3, is GAGVSQSPSNKVTEKGKDVELRCDPISGHTALYWYRQSLGQGLEFLIYFQGNSAPDKSGLPSDRFSAERTGGSVSTLTIQRTQQEDSAVYLCASSYVGHPSSGNTIYFGEGSWLTVV.

This chain connects TRBV7-6 to TRBJ2-5; TCRdb outputs TRBD2, but without DNA this stays unchecked. This CDR3 contains 16 residues. Per the germline V gene, CDR1 is SGHVS and CDR2 is FNYEAQ. The CDR3 loop is CASSPQAGGYQETQYF.

The V gene is TRBV4-2, the J gene TRBJ2-3. Germline V gives CDR1 LGHNA, CDR2 YNFKEQ. The CDR3 runs 13 residues. This CDR3 is CASSQDNTDTQYF.

The rearrangement uses TRBV29-1 and TRBJ2-5; TCRdb reports TRBD1, a call that lacks DNA to check it against. The CDR3 totals 13 residues. CDR1 SQVTM and CDR2 ANQGSEA come from the germline V gene. CDR3 protein: CSVAGSVGETQYF.

This chain connects TRBV11-2 to TRBJ2-7. The germline V gene encodes CDR1 SGHAT and CDR2 FQNNGV. The CDR3 consists of 12 residues. This chain's CDR3 is CASSLVFYEQYF.

This CDR3 reads CASSLGLEVSYEQYF. The rearrangement uses TRBV5-1 and TRBJ2-7. CDR3 length: 15 amino acids. Per germline, CDR1 SGHRS and CDR2 YFSETQ.

The gene calls are TRBV30 and TRBJ2-2; TCRdb indicates TRBD1, and absent DNA this call remains unverified. This CDR3 has 15 residues. Germline lookup yields CDR1 GTSNPN and CDR2 SVGIG (reference sequence). CDR3 in amino acids: CAWNPGGPFTGELFF.

The chain combines TRBV20-1 with TRBJ1-2; there is no DNA to check the TCRdb D call of TRBD1. Germline V gives CDR1 DFQATT, CDR2 SNEGSKA (reference sequence). The CDR3 contains 14 residues. CDR3 loop: CSASTTGGYYGYTF.

This sequence joins TRBV19 and TRBJ1-1. The CDR3 loop spans 18 amino acids. Germline-derived CDR1 and CDR2 are LNHDA and SQIVND (reference sequence). The chain's CDR3 is CASSTRTFWESLNTEAFF.

The chain recombines TRBV27 with TRBJ2-7; the TCRdb call, TRBD2, lacks DNA for checking. Looked up from germline, CDR1 is MNHEY and CDR2 is SMNVEV (reference sequence). The CDR3 runs 13 residues. The CDR3 here is CASSYSGGHEQYF.

The chain carries TRBV7-2 and TRBJ1-4. The CDR3 contains 11 residues. CDR1 is SGHTA and CDR2 is FQGNSA in the germline V gene. Here the CDR3 reads CASSSGPRLFF.

The chain carries TRBV6-1 and TRBJ2-7; there is no DNA to check the TCRdb D call of TRBD2. This CDR3 is 14 amino acids long. Germline V gene lookup returns CDR1 MNHNS and CDR2 SASEGT. The CDR3: CASSDLGGGYEQYF.

The chain joins TRBV5-4 to TRBJ2-1; the D call of TRBD2 rests on TCRdb alone, since no DNA is present to check it. CDR3 length: 15 amino acids. Germline loops: CDR1 SGHNT, CDR2 YYREEE (reference sequence). The CDR3 protein is CASSRRLAAADEQFF.

CDR3 amino acids: CASAGTSYEQYF. The J gene is TRBJ2-7, the V gene TRBV7-9. Per germline, CDR1 SEHNR and CDR2 FQNEAQ (reference sequence). This CDR3 is built from 12 residues. Looking up the rest from reference TRBV7-9 and TRBJ2-7 gives the full variable domain: DTGVSQNPRHKITKRGQNVTFRCDPISEHNRLYWYRQTLGQGPEFLTYFQNEAQLEKSRLLSDRFSAERPKGSFSTLEIQRTEQGDSAMYLCASAGTSYEQYFGPGTRLTVT.

This chain joins TRBV5-6 and TRBJ2-1. There are 12 residues in the CDR3. Germline CDR1 SGHDT, CDR2 YYEEEE. The CDR3 loop is CASSLTPNEQFF. Complete variable domain (other parts from reference TRBV5-6 and TRBJ2-1): DAGVTQSPTHLIKTRGQQVTLRCSPKSGHDTVSWYQQALGQGPQFIFQYYEEEERQRGNFPDRFSGHQFPNYSSELNVNALLLGDSALYLCASSLTPNEQFFGPGTRLTVL.

CDR3 in amino acids: CASSKRGRYTEAFF. This chain links TRBV6-1 with TRBJ1-1; TCRdb proposes TRBD1, but this gene call is untestable without DNA. Germline CDR1 MNHNS, CDR2 SASEGT. The CDR3 has 14 residues.

The chain couples TRBV7-3 to TRBJ2-2. Germline CDR1 SGHTA, CDR2 FQGTGA. This CDR3 is 15 amino acids long. CDR3 residues: CASSLESRGTGELFF.

The chain couples TRBV6-2 or TRBV6-3 to TRBJ2-3; TCRdb names TRBD1, which stays unverified in the absence of DNA. Germline CDR1 MNHEY, CDR2 SVGEGT. CDR3 size: 15 residues. The chain's CDR3 is CASSYVGTFTDTQYF.

The chain uses TRBV5-1 and TRBJ2-1. Germline CDR1 reads SGHRS; CDR2 reads YFSETQ. The CDR3 contains 12 residues. Here the CDR3 reads CASRDIDNEQFF.

The chain recombines TRBV7-3 with TRBJ2-7; absent DNA, TCRdb's TRBD2 call cannot be checked. The germline CDR1 and CDR2 sequences are SGHTA and FQGTGA. The CDR3 runs to 15 residues. CDR3 loop: CASSLERESSYEQYF.

The chain combines TRBV12-3 or TRBV12-4 with TRBJ1-4; the TCRdb D gene call, TRBD1, has no DNA to confirm it. The length of the CDR3 is 14 residues. The CDR3 spells CASGVWGTNEKLFF.

V and J are TRBV6-2 or TRBV6-3 and TRBJ2-7. Germline-derived CDR1 and CDR2 are MNHEY and SVGEGT. The CDR3 is 13 residues long. This chain's CDR3 is CASSYSSVSEQYF.

This sequence joins TRBV5-1 and TRBJ2-7; the D call from TCRdb, TRBD2, cannot be confirmed without DNA. The CDR3 runs 15 residues. CDR1 SGHRS and CDR2 YFSETQ come from the germline V gene. CDR3 sequence reads: CASSLATGQPYEQYF. Full variable domain (rest looked up from reference TRBV5-1 and TRBJ2-7): KAGVTQTPRYLIKTRGQQVTLSCSPISGHRSVSWYQQTPGQGLQFLFEYFSETQRNKGNFPGRFSGRQFSNSRSEMNVSTLELGDSALYLCASSLATGQPYEQYFGPGTRLTVT.

The CDR3 region is CASMADRFDYEQYF. V gene TRBV25-1 combines with J gene TRBJ2-7; TCRdb's D call, TRBD1, is unchecked because there is no DNA. The CDR3 is 14 residues long. Per germline, CDR1 MGHDK and CDR2 SYGVNS.

The V gene is TRBV15, the J gene TRBJ2-1; TCRdb indicates TRBD1, and absent DNA this call remains unverified. CDR3 length: 15 amino acids. Germline CDR1 LNHNV, CDR2 YYDKDF (reference sequence). The CDR3 protein is CATSRIAGAGNEQFF.

This chain connects TRBV5-4 to TRBJ1-6; TCRdb returns TRBD1, unconfirmable since there is no DNA. Germline loops: CDR1 SGHNT, CDR2 YYREEE (reference sequence). The CDR3 length is 17 residues. The CDR3 is CASSPGTAGSYNSPLHF.

This chain connects TRBV20-1 to TRBJ1-1; the TRBD1 assignment by TCRdb is unverifiable without DNA. This CDR3 comprises 15 residues. Germline V gene sequence: CDR1 DFQATT, CDR2 SNEGSKA (reference sequence). The CDR3 here is CSARDGHRVSTEAFF.

The V gene is TRBV4-2, the J gene TRBJ2-5; TCRdb gives TRBD2 as the D gene, but with no DNA this cannot be confirmed. This CDR3 region has 13 residues. Germline CDR1 is LGHNA and CDR2 is YNFKEQ. The CDR3 sequence is CASSQTSEETQYF.

The V gene is TRBV6-5, the J gene TRBJ1-1; the D call from TCRdb, TRBD1, cannot be confirmed without DNA. This CDR3 has 17 amino acids. Germline V gene lookup returns CDR1 MNHEY and CDR2 SVGAGI. The CDR3 sequence is CASSSDRRDTLNTEAFF.